The clone carrying this TCR beta chain was recorded many times. What it binds is not known. Full-length variable regions came from constant-region reverse primers plus semi-nested Nested Universal Primer A PCR. TCRdb recomputed calls from the 5' RACE reads with MiXCR, one row per CDR3 protein. The sample lists 25,000 to 40,000 distinct CDR3 sequences; around 22% were seen once. Germline V gene data show CDR1 as SGHVS and CDR2 as FQNEAQ. CDR3 length equals 17 residues. V was pared by 4 bases and J by 4 bases, with 11 bases of the junction left unmatched. General study points: Tumor memory CD4+ T cell TCR gene usage was found to cluster with blood and lymph node memory CD4+ cells and with lymph node naive CD4+ cells.

The sequence was collected from a female donor with breast cancer. The chain has TRBV7-8 and TRBJ2-3, with 10 bases fitting TRBD2. Material for sequencing was memory CD4+ T cells sorted from blood. Regarding subset: memory CD4+ T cells, CD4+CD45RO+CD25-. The DNA for the CDR3 is TGTGCCAGCAGCTCCAGAGAGCGGGGGGGCGGGGCAGATACGCAGTATTTT. It yields the protein CASSSRERGGGADTQYF.